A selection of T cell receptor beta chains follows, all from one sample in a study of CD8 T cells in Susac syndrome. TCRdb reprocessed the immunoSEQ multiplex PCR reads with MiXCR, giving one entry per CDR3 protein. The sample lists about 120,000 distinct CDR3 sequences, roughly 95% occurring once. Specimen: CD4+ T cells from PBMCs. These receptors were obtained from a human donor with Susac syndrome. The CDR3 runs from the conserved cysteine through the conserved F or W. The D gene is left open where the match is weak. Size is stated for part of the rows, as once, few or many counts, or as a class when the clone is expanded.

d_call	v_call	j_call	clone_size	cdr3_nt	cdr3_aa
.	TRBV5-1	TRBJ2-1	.	TGCGCCAGCAGCTTGGGGGGACACAACAATGAGCAGTTCTTC	CASSLGGHNNEQFF
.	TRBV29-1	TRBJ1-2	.	TGCAGCGTTGAAGTCCAGTCCACCTATGGCTACACCTTC	CSVEVQSTYGYTF
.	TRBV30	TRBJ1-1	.	TGTGCCTGGAGTGTACCTGTACAGTTGAACACTGAAGCTTTCTTT	CAWSVPVQLNTEAFF
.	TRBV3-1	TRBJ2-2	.	TGTGCCAGCAGCCTCGGACCTAACACCGGGGAGCTGTTTTTT	CASSLGPNTGELFF
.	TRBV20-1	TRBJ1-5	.	TGCAGTGCCCGCGACGGGGAAAATCAGCCCCAGCATTTT	CSARDGENQPQHF
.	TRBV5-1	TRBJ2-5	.	TGTGCCAGCAGTTTGGGCGGACAAGAGACCCAGTACTTC	CASSLGGQETQYF
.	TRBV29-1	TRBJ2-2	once	TGCAGCGTTCGACTAGGGAACACCGGGGAGCTGTTTTTT	CSVRLGNTGELFF
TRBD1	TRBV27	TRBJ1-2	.	TGTGCCAGCAGCCGACAGGGACAGAATAACTATGGCTACACCTTC	CASSRQGQNNYGYTF
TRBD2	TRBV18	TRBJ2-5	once	TGTGCCAGCTCACTTCTACTAGCGAAACAAGAGACCCAGTACTTC	CASSLLLAKQETQYF
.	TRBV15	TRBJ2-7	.	TGTGCCACCAGCAGAGATCTGAGGGGGTCCTCCTACGAGCAGTACTTC	CATSRDLRGSSYEQYF
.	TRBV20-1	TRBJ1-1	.	TGCAGTGTTAGCGGCAGGGAGAACACTGAAGCTTTCTTT	CSVSGRENTEAFF
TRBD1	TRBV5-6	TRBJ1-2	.	TGTGCCAGCAGACGGACAGGGGAGAGCTATGGCTACACCTTC	CASRRTGESYGYTF
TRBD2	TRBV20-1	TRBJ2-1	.	TGCAGTGCTCCACTCAGAACTAGCGGGGGTTACAATGAGCAGTTCTTC	CSAPLRTSGGYNEQFF
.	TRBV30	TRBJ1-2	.	TGTGCCTGGAGTCCAGACGTGCGGGAAAGCTACACCTTC	CAWSPDVRESYTF
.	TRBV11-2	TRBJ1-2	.	TGTGCCAGCAGCCGAGTCCTTGACTATGGCTACACCTTC	CASSRVLDYGYTF
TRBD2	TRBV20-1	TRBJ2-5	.	TGCAGTGCGAACGCCGGACTAGCGGGGTGGGGAGAGACCCAGTACTTC	CSANAGLAGWGETQYF
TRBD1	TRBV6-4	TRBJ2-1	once	TGTGCCAGCAGTGACCGGGGGACAGGGGGCAGGAATGAGCAGTTCTTC	CASSDRGTGGRNEQFF
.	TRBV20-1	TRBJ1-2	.	TGCAGTGCCAGGGAATATAATGGCTACACCTTC	CSAREYNGYTF
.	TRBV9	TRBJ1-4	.	TGTGCCGGCTTAGGTGAAAAACTGTTTTTT	CAGLGEKLFF
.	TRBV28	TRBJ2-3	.	TGTGCCACCTATGGCACAGATACGCAGTATTTT	CATYGTDTQYF
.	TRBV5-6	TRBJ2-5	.	TGTGCCAGCAGCTTGGATGTCGGCGGCTCCCGCGGCGGGACCCAGTACTTC	CASSLDVGGSRGGTQYF
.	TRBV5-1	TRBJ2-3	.	TGCGCCAGCAGCTTGTTGACTTCTCACACAGATACGCAGTATTTT	CASSLLTSHTDTQYF
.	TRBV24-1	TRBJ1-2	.	TGTGCCACCAGTGATTTTCGACAGAACTATGGCTACACCTTC	CATSDFRQNYGYTF
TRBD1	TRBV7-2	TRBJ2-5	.	TGTGCCAGCAGCGCCAGGGGGAACAAAGAGACCCAGTACTTC	CASSARGNKETQYF
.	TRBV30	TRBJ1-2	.	TGTGCCTGGAGTCCGGACACCTATGGCTACACCTTC	CAWSPDTYGYTF
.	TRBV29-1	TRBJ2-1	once	TGCAGCGTTGAGGTTTGGTACTCCTACAATGAGCAGTTCTTC	CSVEVWYSYNEQFF
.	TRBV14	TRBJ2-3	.	TGTGCCAGCAGCCGACAGGGAGGTGTGGATACGCAGTATTTT	CASSRQGGVDTQYF
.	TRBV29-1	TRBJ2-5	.	TGCAGCGTTTCCAGGGCCTCCCGACAAGAGACCCAGTACTTC	CSVSRASRQETQYF
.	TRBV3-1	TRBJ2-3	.	TGTGCCAGCAGCTTCCCCGGGACTCAGACAGATACGCAGTATTTT	CASSFPGTQTDTQYF
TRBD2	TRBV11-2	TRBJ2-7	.	TGTGCCAGCAGAAGGGGACTAGCGGGATTCTACGAGCAGTACTTC	CASRRGLAGFYEQYF
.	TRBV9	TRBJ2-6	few	TGTGCCAGCTCGAGCGGGGCCAACGTCCTGACTTTC	CASSSGANVLTF
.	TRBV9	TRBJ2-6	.	TGTGCCAGCAGCGTAGACTCGGGGGCCAACGTCCTGACTTTC	CASSVDSGANVLTF
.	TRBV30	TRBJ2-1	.	TGTGCCGCCACGATACCCGGCTCTTACAATGAGCAGTTCTTC	CAATIPGSYNEQFF
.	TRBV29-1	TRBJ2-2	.	TGCAGCGTACACCTGGGGGTGGCCGGGGAGCTGTTTTTT	CSVHLGVAGELFF
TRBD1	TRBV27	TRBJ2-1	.	TGTGCCAGCACCTTACAGACAGGGTGGGATGAGCAGTTCTTC	CASTLQTGWDEQFF
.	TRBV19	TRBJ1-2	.	TGTGCCAGTAGTGGGGGAGTCAGGGGCAATGGCTACACCTTC	CASSGGVRGNGYTF
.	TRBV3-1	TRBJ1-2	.	TGTGCCAGCAGCCCGAGGGCAGCAGGGAGAAGGGATGGCTACACCTTC	CASSPRAAGRRDGYTF
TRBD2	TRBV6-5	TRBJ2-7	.	TGTGCCAGCAGTTACTCGATCACTAGCGGGGGGTCCTACGAGCAGTACTTC	CASSYSITSGGSYEQYF
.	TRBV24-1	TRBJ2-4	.	TGTGCCCCAACCCCAGATCGAGCCAACATTCAGTACTTC	CAPTPDRANIQYF
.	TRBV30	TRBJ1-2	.	TGTGCCTGGAGTGGGGACGGGGCGGCCTATGGCTACACCTTC	CAWSGDGAAYGYTF
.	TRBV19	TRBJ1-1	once	TGTGCCAGTAGTACAGGGCGCTCGGTCCCTGAAGCTTTCTTT	CASSTGRSVPEAFF
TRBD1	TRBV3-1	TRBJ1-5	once	TGTGCCAGCAGCCCACCGGGACAGGGCGCGCCCCAGCATTTT	CASSPPGQGAPQHF
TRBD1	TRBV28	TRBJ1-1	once	TGTGCCAGCAGTATATCGACAGGGGCTGAAGCTTTCTTT	CASSISTGAEAFF
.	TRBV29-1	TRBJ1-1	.	TGCAGCGTTGTTACAGGGAAAACTGAAGCTTTCTTT	CSVVTGKTEAFF
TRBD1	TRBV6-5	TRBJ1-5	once	TGTGCCAGCAGTTACTCGAAGGACAGGGAGGGCAATCAGCCCCAGCATTTT	CASSYSKDREGNQPQHF
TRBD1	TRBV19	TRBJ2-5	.	TGTGCCAGTAGGACAGGGGGCGGGGAGACCCAGTACTTC	CASRTGGGETQYF
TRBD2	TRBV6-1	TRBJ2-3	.	TGTGCCAGCAGTCCTATCCCTGCGGGAGGGCGGGGTACGCAGTATTTT	CASSPIPAGGRGTQYF
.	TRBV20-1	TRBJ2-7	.	TGCAGTGCGAACCCCACTCTTGGGGGTTCCTACGAGCAGTACTTC	CSANPTLGGSYEQYF
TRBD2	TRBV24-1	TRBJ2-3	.	TGTGCCACCAGTGCCGGGACTAGCGGGATGGGAGATACGCAGTATTTT	CATSAGTSGMGDTQYF
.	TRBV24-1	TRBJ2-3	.	TGTGCCACCAGTGATTTGACCGACGCAAATACGCAGTATTTT	CATSDLTDANTQYF
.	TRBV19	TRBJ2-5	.	TGTGCCAGTAGTAAGCAGGGCCCTGTGGAGACCCAGTACTTC	CASSKQGPVETQYF
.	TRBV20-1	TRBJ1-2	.	TGCAGTGGCTGGGCTGGGGGAGGAGGCTACACCTTC	CSGWAGGGGYTF
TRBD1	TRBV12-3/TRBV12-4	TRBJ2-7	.	TGTGCCAGCAGTCCCGACAGGGGGGGGGACGAGCAGTACTTC	CASSPDRGGDEQYF